These 7 T cell receptor beta chains came from one sample sequenced in a study of cytomegalovirus exposure and HLA in healthy donors. The PCR had 60 Vbeta and 13 Jbeta primers. Assay used: immunoSEQ multiplex PCR; TCRdb lists only in-frame clones, some missing. The repertoire consists of 150,000 to 200,000 clones, with around 85% occurring once and the leading ten covering more than 1.5%. The sequenced sample was PBMCs. These receptors were collected from a human donor in good health.

The V gene is TRBV19, the J gene TRBJ2-1; no clear D gene. Germline V gene sequence: CDR1 LNHDA, CDR2 SQIVND (reference sequence). The CDR3 contains 16 residues. Trimming removed 3 bases from V and 0 bases from J, with 12 bases in between. The DNA of the CDR3 is TGTGCCAGTAGTATCTTGCCCTATCCCTCCTACAATGAGCAGTTCTTC. The encoded protein is CASSILPYPSYNEQFF.

The chain couples TRBV7-2 to TRBJ2-5, with TRBD2 as a possible D gene (6 bases). Germline CDR1 and CDR2: SGHTA and FQGNSA. V was cut by 5 bases and J by 1 base, with 11 bases left in between. The CDR3 has 14 amino acids. The CDR3: CASSPHGGQETQYF. CDR3 bases: TGTGCCAGCAGCCCCCACGGGGGCCAAGAGACCCAGTACTTC. Together with reference TRBV7-2 and TRBJ2-5, the CDR3 gives the full variable domain: GAGVSQSPSNKVTEKGKDVELRCDPISGHTALYWYRQSLGQGLEFLIYFQGNSAPDKSGLPSDRFSAERTGGSVSTLTIQRTQQEDSAVYLCASSPHGGQETQYFGPGTRLLVL.

The chain uses TRBV9 and TRBJ2-7; a possible D gene is TRBD1 (6 bases). The CDR3 is made up of 17 amino acids. V was shortened by 0 bases and J by 2 bases, with 18 bases between the two germline ends. Germline V CDR1 and CDR2: SGDLS, YYNGEE. CDR3 in DNA: TGTGCCAGCAGCGTAGATTCCCGAATGACAGGCGCCTACGAGCAGTACTTC. Translated: CASSVDSRMTGAYEQYF.

This chain links TRBV15 with TRBJ1-1; D perhaps matches TRBD1 (6 bases). The V end was cut by 1 base, the J end by 5 bases, with 14 bases between. CDR1 LNHNV and CDR2 YYDKDF come from the germline V gene (reference sequence). This CDR3 comprises 15 residues. The CDR3 bases are TGTGCCACCAGCAGAGTGGGGGCAGGGTCGACTGAAGCTTTCTTT. Its translation is CATSRVGAGSTEAFF.

The rearrangement joins TRBV4-3 to TRBJ2-3; possibly TRBD2 for D (5 bases). Germline values: CDR1 LGHNA, CDR2 YSLEER. The V gene lost 2 bases and the J gene lost 4 bases, with 10 bases spanning the gap. The CDR3 runs 14 residues. CDR3 in amino acids: CASSQSRGPDTQYF. CDR3 nucleotide sequence: TGCGCCAGCAGCCAAAGTAGAGGGCCAGATACGCAGTATTTT.

The V call is TRBV7-2, the J call TRBJ2-3; 10 nucleotides align to TRBD2. The trim removed 5 bases at V and 6 bases at J, leaving 8 bases unmatched. CDR3 length: 15 residues. Germline CDR1 is SGHTA and CDR2 is FQGNSA. CDR3 sequence (DNA): TGTGCCAGCAGCCAGAGCGGGGGGGCCCCGGATACGCAGTATTTT. This gives the protein CASSQSGGAPDTQYF.

The chain employs TRBV2 and TRBJ2-7, with TRBD2 identical over 8 bases. V dropped 8 bases and J dropped 4; count of bases not matched to a gene: 10. Looked up from germline, CDR1 is SNHLY and CDR2 is FYNNEI. This CDR3 spans 14 amino acids. The CDR3 nucleotides are TGTGCCAGCGCAGCGGGGGCTAGCGGATACGAGCAGTACTTC. As protein: CASAAGASGYEQYF.